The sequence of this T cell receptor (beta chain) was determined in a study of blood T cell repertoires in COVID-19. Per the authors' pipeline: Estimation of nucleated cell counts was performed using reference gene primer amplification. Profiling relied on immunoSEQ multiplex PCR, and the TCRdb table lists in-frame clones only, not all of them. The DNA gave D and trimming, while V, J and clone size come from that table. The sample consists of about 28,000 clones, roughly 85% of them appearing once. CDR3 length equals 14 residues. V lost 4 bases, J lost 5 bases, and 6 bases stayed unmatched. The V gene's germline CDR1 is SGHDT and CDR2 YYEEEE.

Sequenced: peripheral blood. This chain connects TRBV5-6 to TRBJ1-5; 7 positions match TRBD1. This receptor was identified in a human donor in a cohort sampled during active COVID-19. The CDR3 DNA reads TGTGCCAGCAGCCTGCTCAGGGGGGATCAGCCCCAGCATTTT. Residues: CASSLLRGDQPQHF.